The clone carrying this T cell receptor (beta chain) has just one count. Its antigen remains unknown. These data come from a study of cytomegalovirus exposure and HLA in healthy donors. Turning to the study itself: The roughly 120 validation repertoires used the same platform as the 666 first-cohort repertoires, a later analysis reported. The study, taken as a whole, reports: Cytomegalovirus status, reportedly, was diagnosed with high specificity and sensitivity by the classifier. Among TCR sequences, most were rare, though some public TCRs appeared in many donors.

Among the 100 to 150 subjects of the validation cohort, separate from the approximately 700-subject first cohort, were the donors. CDR3 length: 15 amino acids. Germline CDR1 MNHEY, CDR2 SVGAGI. V gave up 0 bases and J gave up 5 bases, with 13 bases separating them. Here immunoSEQ multiplex PCR was the method, and the copy in TCRdb shows in-frame clones only, minus some. The data show some 140,000 clones, roughly nine tenths seen once. This chain joins TRBV6-5 and TRBJ1-1; D is uncertain. This TCR came from a man aged 18 to 30 in good health and CMV-seronegative. The specimen sequenced was PBMCs. In nucleotides, the CDR3 is TGTGCCAGCAGTTACTCGATTGCGGGTAGGACTGAAGCTTTCTTT. Translation gives CASSYSIAGRTEAFF.